This T cell receptor (beta chain) derives from a study of PD-L1 blockade in urothelial cancer. Patients had urothelial carcinoma that was locally advanced or metastatic. Spiking each PCR with synthetic TCR analog templates was performed. Libraries were prepared by immunoSEQ multiplex PCR; TCRdb keeps only in-frame clonotypes and omits some of them. Of 45,000 to 50,000 clones in the sample, 88% were seen once. This specimen consisted of PBMCs, obtained around atezolizumab (anti-PD-L1) treatment. This TCR was recovered from a man at least 80 years old with urothelial cancer.

CDR3 sequence (DNA): TGTGCCAGCAGCTTGGGACAGGGAGATCGTCAGCCCCAGCATTTT. Protein sequence: CASSLGQGDRQPQHF. V usage is TRBV5-5 and J usage is TRBJ1-5; TRBD1 matches at 7 bases. The CDR3 has 15 residues. V shed 0 bases and J 6 bases; nucleotides not matched to a gene: 6. The V gene's germline CDR1 is SGHKS and CDR2 YYEKEE (reference sequence).